The 28 T cell receptor beta chains reported below all come from one sample, sequenced in a study of cytomegalovirus exposure and HLA in healthy donors. Primers included in the PCR were 60 Vbeta and 13 Jbeta primers. This table comes from immunoSEQ multiplex PCR, and its TCRdb copy is limited to in-frame clones, with some not included. The data contain approximately 110,000 clones, approximately 70% of them singletons. The sample taken for sequencing was PBMCs. These receptors all come from a man aged 30 to 39 in good health and CMV-seronegative.

This clone came up a few times. This rearrangement joins TRBV7-2 to TRBJ2-7; 9 bases fit TRBD1. V was clipped by 5 bases and J by 7 bases; unmatched bases: 9. CDR3 length: 14 amino acids. Germline V lookup: CDR1 SGHTA, CDR2 FQGNSA. The CDR3 sequence: CASSLWDRVGEQYF. Here the CDR3 DNA reads TGTGCCAGCAGCCTATGGGACAGGGTGGGGGAGCAGTACTTC.

The V and J genes are TRBV7-2 and TRBJ1-4; D is perhaps TRBD1 (6 bases). There are 17 residues in the CDR3. Germline assignment: CDR1 SGHTA and CDR2 FQGNSA. Trimming pared 1 base from V and 6 bases from J, leaving 18 bases between. This CDR3 is CASSLGFVREGDEKLFF. CDR3 coding DNA: TGTGCCAGCAGCTTAGGGTTCGTCAGGGAGGGGGATGAAAAACTGTTTTTT.

This clone was seen once. A much larger clone lies a single base off, so this may be a read error. This chain's CDR3 is CASRPGQYNEKLFF. CDR3 nucleotides: TGTGCCAGCAGACCGGGACAGTATAATGAAAAACTGTTTTTT. J is TRBJ1-4 and V is TRBV2; 7 positions agree with TRBD1. The CDR3 length is 14 residues. The ends lost 6 bases at V and 4 bases at J; junction bases unmatched: 5. Per germline, CDR1 SNHLY and CDR2 FYNNEI.

The gene calls are TRBV7-9 and TRBJ2-3; 8 nucleotides agree with TRBD1. The CDR3 is made up of 14 amino acids. Germline trimming cut 5 bases from V and 1 base from J; bases unmatched to any gene: 2. In germline, CDR1 is SEHNR, CDR2 FQNEAQ (reference sequence). CDR3 loop: CASSQDRGTDTQYF. The CDR3, as DNA: TGTGCCAGCAGCCAGGACAGGGGCACAGATACGCAGTATTTT.

The chain is built from TRBV23-1 and TRBJ2-7; 8 nucleotides agree with TRBD1. TRBV23-1 is reported as an ORF; its role is uncertain. The ends lost 5 bases at V and 6 bases at J; junction bases unmatched: 12. The CDR3 totals 15 residues. The CDR3 region is CASSRTGKKKGEQYF. CDR3 sequence (DNA): TGCGCCAGCAGTAGGACAGGGAAAAAGAAGGGCGAGCAGTACTTC.

This clone was seen more than once but under ten times. The chain employs TRBV7-3 and TRBJ1-2; maybe TRBD1 (6 bases). The CDR3 totals 14 residues. Germline CDR1 SGHTA, CDR2 FQGTGA. V gave up 2 bases and J gave up 8 bases, with 15 bases separating them. The CDR3 region is CASSLVGGADGYTF. CDR3 nucleotides: TGTGCCAGCAGCTTAGTTGGGGGGGCGGACGGCTACACCTTC.

This clone has only a few counts. The J gene is TRBJ2-7, the V gene TRBV7-2; the D gene is possibly TRBD2 (5 bases). CDR1 is SGHTA, CDR2 FQGNSA, per germline. V lost 4 bases and J 2 bases, leaving 12 bases between the germline ends. CDR3 length: 14 amino acids. CDR3 protein: CASSSRTGPYEQYF. The CDR3, as DNA: TGTGCCAGCAGCTCCCGGACTGGTCCCTACGAGCAGTACTTC.

V usage is TRBV11-1 and J usage is TRBJ2-3, with 9 bases matching TRBD2. The germline V gene has CDR1 SGHAT and CDR2 FQDESV (reference sequence). With 3 bases clipped from V and 4 bases from J, the junction kept 8 bases outside the gene matches. The CDR3 covers 16 residues. This chain's CDR3 is CASSFVAGDGADTQYF. CDR3 bases: TGTGCCAGCAGCTTTGTAGCGGGAGATGGGGCAGATACGCAGTATTTT.

This clone has more than one count but fewer than ten. This rearrangement joins TRBV27 to TRBJ1-5; 10 bases match TRBD1. Germline CDR1 reads MNHEY; CDR2 reads SMNVEV (reference sequence). V dropped 5 bases and J dropped 3; count of bases not matched to a gene: 10. The CDR3 covers 17 residues. The CDR3 DNA sequence: TGTGCCAGCAGTCCCGGACAGGGGGATGTGCCCAATCAGCCCCAGCATTTT. Its translation: CASSPGQGDVPNQPQHF.

The CDR3 DNA follows: TGCGCCAGCAGCCAAGACCCGATCTCTAACGGGGGGGCTTTCTTT. This gives the protein CASSQDPISNGGAFF. The gene calls are TRBV4-3 and TRBJ1-1; tentatively, D is TRBD1 (5 bases). Germline lookup yields CDR1 LGHNA and CDR2 YSLEER. The CDR3 is made up of 15 amino acids. The germline V and J ends were trimmed by 0 bases and 11 bases, with 19 bases remaining between them.

The gene calls are TRBV1 and TRBJ2-1; the D call of TRBD2 is as the table states it, not checked on the DNA. TRBV1 represents a pseudogene. There are 22 residues in the CDR3. CDR3: CTSSQPNYRTSSLGYSYNEQFF. In DNA, the CDR3 is TGCACCAGCAGCCAGCCGAATTATCGGACTAGCAGTCTTGGGTACTCCTACAATGAGCAGTTCTTC.

V is TRBV28 and J is TRBJ1-2; 11 bases are shared with TRBD1. The CDR3 spans 14 residues. After removal of 9 bases from V and 9 bases from J, the junction contained 12 bases not matched to a gene. CDR1 is MDHEN and CDR2 is SYDVKM in the germline V gene. The CDR3 region has the DNA TGTGCCAGTACTACAACCGGGACAGGGGGGCGCTACACCTTC. This gives the protein CASTTTGTGGRYTF.

This rearrangement joins TRBV9 to TRBJ2-1, with 10 bases identical to TRBD2. Germline loops: CDR1 SGDLS, CDR2 YYNGEE. The CDR3 sequence is 15 residues long. J gave up 6 bases and V 0 bases, and 3 bases lay outside the gene matches. CDR3 in amino acids: CASSVVAGGRNEQFF. In DNA form, the CDR3 reads TGTGCCAGCAGCGTAGTAGCGGGAGGACGCAATGAGCAGTTCTTC.

The genes are TRBV6-5 and TRBJ1-2; weak D call: TRBD1 (6 bases). The CDR3 runs 13 residues. CDR1 and CDR2 from the germline V gene are MNHEY and SVGAGI. Trimming removed 6 bases from V and 5 bases from J, with 13 bases in between. CDR3 in DNA: TGTGCCAGCAGGTCACCCGGGACATATGGCTACACCTTC. This encodes CASRSPGTYGYTF.

The rearrangement uses TRBV28 and TRBJ2-3; 11 nucleotides match TRBD1. The CDR3 is 14 residues long. In germline, CDR1 is MDHEN, CDR2 SYDVKM. J lost 3 bases, V lost 7 bases, and 3 bases had no gene match. The CDR3: CASTRDRGTDTQYF. DNA for the CDR3: TGTGCCAGCACCCGGGACAGGGGGACAGATACGCAGTATTTT.

This chain joins TRBV5-6 and TRBJ2-7; D may be TRBD2 (5 bases). V lost 4 bases and J 6 bases, leaving 20 bases between the germline ends. The CDR3 totals 15 residues. The germline gives CDR1 SGHDT, CDR2 YYEEEE. The CDR3 reads CASSPPGSTAGEQYF. CDR3 sequence (DNA): TGTGCCAGCAGCCCCCCAGGTTCTACGGCGGGCGAGCAGTACTTC.

The J gene is TRBJ1-1, the V gene TRBV18; no firm D call. The V and J ends lost 0 bases and 4 bases respectively, with 12 bases between them. The V gene's germline CDR1 is KGHSH and CDR2 LQKENI. The CDR3 length is 15 residues. CDR3 nucleotide sequence: TGTGCCAGCTCACCACCACGGGGAGTAGGCACTGAAGCTTTCTTT. Translating gives CASSPPRGVGTEAFF.

In its sample, this clone was seen once. The junction does not match germline at one end; this may be a read error. The V and J genes are TRBV7-3 and TRBJ2-1; D is uncertain. Germline loops: CDR1 SGHTA, CDR2 FQGTGA. This CDR3 has 15 amino acids. CDR3: CASSHARVSFNEQFF. The CDR3, as DNA: TGTGCCAGCAGCCACGCCCGGGTCTCCTTCAATGAGCAGTTCTTC.

The chain couples TRBV4-1 to TRBJ2-7; D is undetermined. The V and J ends lost 4 bases and 3 bases respectively, with 16 bases between them. Germline lookup yields CDR1 MGHRA and CDR2 YSYEKL. CDR3 size: 15 residues. The chain's CDR3 is CASSPGDTGLYEQYF. The CDR3 coding sequence is TGCGCCAGCAGCCCCGGTGACACTGGGCTCTACGAGCAGTACTTC.

V usage is TRBV4-2 and J usage is TRBJ1-2, with 8 bases aligning to TRBD1. Losses at the gene ends were 4 bases for V and 7 bases for J; bases not matched to a gene: 5. The CDR3 covers 13 residues. Germline CDR1 LGHNA, CDR2 YNFKEQ. Written as DNA, the CDR3 is TGTGCCAGCAGCCCGGACAGGGTAGTTGGCTACACCTTC. Its protein is CASSPDRVVGYTF.

The chain carries TRBV11-3 and TRBJ2-1, with D perhaps matching TRBD2 (5 bases). CDR3 length: 12 amino acids. Trimming stripped 3 bases from V and 7 bases from J, with 7 bases between. The germline V gene has CDR1 SGHNT and CDR2 YENEEA. The CDR3 loop is CASSFTRNEQFF. In DNA, the CDR3 is TGTGCCAGCAGCTTCACTAGGAATGAGCAGTTCTTC.

This chain connects TRBV19 to TRBJ2-3, with D perhaps matching TRBD1 (5 bases). V lost 5 bases and J lost 0, with 12 bases in between. Germline values: CDR1 LNHDA, CDR2 SQIVND (reference sequence). The CDR3 contains 15 residues. The CDR3 region has the DNA TGTGCCAGTAGTCAGGACATCACTAGCACAGATACGCAGTATTTT. This sequence encodes CASSQDITSTDTQYF.

V is TRBV19 and J is TRBJ1-6, with a tentative D call TRBD1 (5 bases). This CDR3 spans 14 amino acids. Trimming cost V 3 bases and J 6 bases, with 9 bases left between them. Per germline, CDR1 LNHDA and CDR2 SQIVND (reference sequence). The CDR3 DNA reads as TGTGCCAGTAGTATTAGCGGGGGTAATTCACCCCTCCACTTT. Its translation is CASSISGGNSPLHF.

The chain has TRBV5-4 and TRBJ1-6; TRBD1 aligns across 10 bases. The J segment lost 10 bases and the V segment lost 3 bases, leaving 7 bases of the junction unmatched. The CDR3 runs 15 residues. The germline gives CDR1 SGHNT, CDR2 YYREEE (reference sequence). In DNA, the CDR3 is TGTGCCAGCAGCTACGGACAGGGGGAATGGTCACCCCTCCACTTT. Translated, it gives CASSYGQGEWSPLHF.

The chain employs TRBV4-2 and TRBJ1-2, with D perhaps matching TRBD1 (6 bases). The V end was cut by 0 bases, the J end by 0 bases, with 23 bases between. Germline V gene lookup returns CDR1 LGHNA and CDR2 YNFKEQ. The length of the CDR3 is 20 residues. CDR3 nucleotide sequence: TGTGCCAGCAGCCAAGATCGTCGATCACAGGGAACCTTGACTAACTATGGCTACACCTTC. This gives the protein CASSQDRRSQGTLTNYGYTF.

This clone appeared a single time. The rearrangement uses TRBV5-8 and TRBJ1-4, with D uncertain. The CDR3 extends over 14 amino acids. Trimming removed 3 bases from V and 4 bases from J, with 10 bases in between. In germline, CDR1 is SGHTS, CDR2 YDEGEE. CDR3 loop: CASSWREHNEKLFF. In DNA, the CDR3 is TGTGCCAGCAGCTGGAGAGAACATAATGAAAAACTGTTTTTT.

A few counts support this clone. The chain links TRBV19 to TRBJ2-5, with 7 bases that match TRBD2. This CDR3 comprises 15 residues. Trimming took 6 bases from V and 5 from J; bases not matched to a gene: 12. From germline, CDR1 is LNHDA and CDR2 SQIVND (reference sequence). The CDR3, as DNA: TGTGCCAGTAGGAGGTCCCTGGGGAGGGGTGAGACCCAGTACTTC. Translated: CASRRSLGRGETQYF. Based on the CDR3 plus reference TRBV19 and TRBJ2-5, the full variable domain is DGGITQSPKYLFRKEGQNVTLSCEQNLNHDAMYWYRQDPGQGLRLIYYSQIVNDFQKGDIAEGYSVSREKKESFPLTVTSAQKNPTAFYLCASRRSLGRGETQYFGPGTRLLVL.

This clone has only one observation. The chain has TRBV14 and TRBJ2-5, with 10 bases fitting TRBD1. Looked up from germline, CDR1 is SGHDN and CDR2 is FVKESK. The CDR3 has 15 amino acids. V dropped 6 bases and J dropped 5; count of bases not matched to a gene: 9. The CDR3 DNA follows: TGTGCCAGCAGAATGACCGGGACAGGGGCGGAGACCCAGTACTTC. It translates to CASRMTGTGAETQYF.